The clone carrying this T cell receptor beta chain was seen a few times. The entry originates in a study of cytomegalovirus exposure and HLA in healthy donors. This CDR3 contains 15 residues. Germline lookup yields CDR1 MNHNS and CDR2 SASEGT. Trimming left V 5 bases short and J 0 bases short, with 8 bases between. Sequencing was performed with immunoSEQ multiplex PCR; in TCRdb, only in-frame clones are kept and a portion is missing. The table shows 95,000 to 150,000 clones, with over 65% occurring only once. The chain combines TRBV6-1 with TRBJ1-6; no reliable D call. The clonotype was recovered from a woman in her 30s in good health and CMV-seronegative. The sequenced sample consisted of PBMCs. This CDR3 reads CASSPASSYNSPLHF. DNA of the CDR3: TGTGCCAGCAGTCCAGCGAGCTCCTATAATTCACCCCTCCACTTT.